This TCR beta chain was sequenced for a study of CD8+ T cells in alopecia areata. Details on this clone: Its target is not known.

The study, taken as a whole, reports: Mice gave a clearer picture of TCR sharing than patients did, possibly for HLA-related reasons. One nonresponder makes the tie between baseline CD8+ expansion and response uncertain. In scalp and blood during tofacitinib, many expanded lesional clones persisted.

Following RNA extraction, reverse transcription yielded cDNA that acted as the sequencing template. Some clones are missing from TCRdb's copy, which holds only in-frame ones; the method was immunoSEQ multiplex PCR. The table includes over 250,000 clones, around 64% detected once. Treatment noted: oral pan-JAK inhibitor, 5-10 mg twice daily. The CDR3 has 14 residues. V shed 6 bases and J 3 bases; nucleotides not matched to a gene: 5. Germline CDR1 is SGHTA and CDR2 is FQGNSA. This clonotype was obtained from a human donor with alopecia areata. The material sequenced was CD4+ T cells sorted from blood, taken around week 54, from a patient treated with tofacitinib. The chain employs TRBV7-2 and TRBJ2-7, with TRBD2 identical over 10 bases. The CDR3 nucleotides read TGTGCCAGCAGATTTAGCGGGGGGAACTACGAGCAGTACTTC. This sequence encodes CASRFSGGNYEQYF.